This TCR beta chain appears in the sequencing data of a study of T cells in women clearing cervical HPV infection. Study information: Case blood drawn at lesion detection; control blood after infection cleared. Study-wide points: TRBV6-7 relative abundance averaged approximately 0.11% in cases and under 0.2% in controls. CIN3+ cases had significantly higher TCR richness than controls; evenness did not differ.

Profiled with immunoSEQ multiplex PCR; TCRdb holds only in-frame clones, not every one. The sample holds some 15,000 clones. Of note for this clone: Its matching antigen is unknown. Read coverage stops 3 residues before the CDR3 terminus; the germline J gene supplies the remainder.

The V end lost 2 bases, the J end lost 2 bases, and 4 bases lay between the germline ends. Germline V gene data show CDR1 as SNHLY and CDR2 as FYNNEI. The CDR3 spans 13 residues. Cervical HPV DNA detected by MY09/MY11 PCR, typed by dot-blot. Specimen: blood buffy coat. The chain joins TRBV2 to TRBJ1-5, with D unresolved. The sequence came from a woman aged 18-69 years with a cervical HPV16 infection that either progressed to CIN3+ or cleared (not recorded which). CDR3 in amino acids: CASSEIGNQPQHF. The CDR3 bases that were read are TGTGCCAGCAGTGAAATAGGCAATCAGCCC. The full variable domain, completed using reference TRBV2 and TRBJ1-5, is EPEVTQTPSHQVTQMGQEVILRCVPISNHLYFYWYRQILGQKVEFLVSFYNNEISEKSEIFDDQFSVERPDGSNFTLKIRSTKLEDSAMYFCASSEIGNQPQHFGDGTRLSIL.